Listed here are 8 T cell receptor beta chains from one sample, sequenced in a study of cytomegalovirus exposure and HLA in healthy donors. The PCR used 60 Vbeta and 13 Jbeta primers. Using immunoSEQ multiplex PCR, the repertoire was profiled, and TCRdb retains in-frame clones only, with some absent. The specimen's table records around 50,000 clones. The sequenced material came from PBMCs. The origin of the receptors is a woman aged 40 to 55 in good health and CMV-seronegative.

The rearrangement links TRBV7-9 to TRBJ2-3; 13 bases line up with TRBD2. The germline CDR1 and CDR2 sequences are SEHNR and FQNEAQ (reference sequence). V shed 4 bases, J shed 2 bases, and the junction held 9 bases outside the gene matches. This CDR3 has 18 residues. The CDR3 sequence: CASSSPGGLAGVTDTQYF. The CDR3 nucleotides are TGTGCCAGCAGCTCGCCCGGCGGACTAGCGGGAGTCACAGATACGCAGTATTTT.

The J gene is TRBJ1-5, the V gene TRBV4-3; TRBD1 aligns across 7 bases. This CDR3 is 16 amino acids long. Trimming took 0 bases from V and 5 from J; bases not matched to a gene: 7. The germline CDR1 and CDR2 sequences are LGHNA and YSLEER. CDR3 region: CASSQDKGAGYQPQHF. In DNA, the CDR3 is TGCGCCAGCAGCCAAGATAAGGGGGCCGGTTATCAGCCCCAGCATTTT.

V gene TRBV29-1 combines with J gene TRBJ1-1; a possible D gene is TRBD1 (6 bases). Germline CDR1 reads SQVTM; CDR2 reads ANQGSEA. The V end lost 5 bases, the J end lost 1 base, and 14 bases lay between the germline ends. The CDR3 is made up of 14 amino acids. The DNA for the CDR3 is TGCAGCGTTCTCACAGGGATCGGGAACACTGAAGCTTTCTTT. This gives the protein CSVLTGIGNTEAFF.

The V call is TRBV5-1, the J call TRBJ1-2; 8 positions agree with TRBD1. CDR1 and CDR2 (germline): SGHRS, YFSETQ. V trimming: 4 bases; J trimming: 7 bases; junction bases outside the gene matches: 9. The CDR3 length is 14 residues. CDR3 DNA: TGCGCCAGCAGCCACGGACAGGGTCCGGGTGGCTACACCTTC. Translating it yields CASSHGQGPGGYTF.

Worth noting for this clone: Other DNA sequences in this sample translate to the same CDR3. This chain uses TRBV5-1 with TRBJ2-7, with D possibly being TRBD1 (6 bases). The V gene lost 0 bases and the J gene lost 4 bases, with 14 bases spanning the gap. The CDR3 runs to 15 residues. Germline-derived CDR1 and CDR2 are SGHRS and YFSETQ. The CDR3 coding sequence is TGCGCCAGCAGCTTGGTATTTCGAGGGACATACGAGCAGTACTTC. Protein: CASSLVFRGTYEQYF.

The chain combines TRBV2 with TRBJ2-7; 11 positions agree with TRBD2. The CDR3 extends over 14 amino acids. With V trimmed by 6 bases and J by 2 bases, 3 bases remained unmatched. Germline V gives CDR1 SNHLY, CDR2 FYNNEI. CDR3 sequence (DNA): TGTGCCAGCAGGGTAGCGGGGGGGCCCTACGAGCAGTACTTC. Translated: CASRVAGGPYEQYF.

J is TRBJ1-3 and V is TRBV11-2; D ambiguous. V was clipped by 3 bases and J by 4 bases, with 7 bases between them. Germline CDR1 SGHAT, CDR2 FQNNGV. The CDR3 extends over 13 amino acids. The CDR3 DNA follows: TGTGCCAGCAGCTTCATACAGGGAAACACCATATATTTT. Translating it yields CASSFIQGNTIYF.

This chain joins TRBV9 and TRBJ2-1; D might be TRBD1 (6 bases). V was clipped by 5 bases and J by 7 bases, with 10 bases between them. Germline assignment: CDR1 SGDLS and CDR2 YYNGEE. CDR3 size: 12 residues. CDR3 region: CASRYRVNEQFF. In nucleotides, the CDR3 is TGTGCCAGCAGATACAGGGTAAATGAGCAGTTCTTC.